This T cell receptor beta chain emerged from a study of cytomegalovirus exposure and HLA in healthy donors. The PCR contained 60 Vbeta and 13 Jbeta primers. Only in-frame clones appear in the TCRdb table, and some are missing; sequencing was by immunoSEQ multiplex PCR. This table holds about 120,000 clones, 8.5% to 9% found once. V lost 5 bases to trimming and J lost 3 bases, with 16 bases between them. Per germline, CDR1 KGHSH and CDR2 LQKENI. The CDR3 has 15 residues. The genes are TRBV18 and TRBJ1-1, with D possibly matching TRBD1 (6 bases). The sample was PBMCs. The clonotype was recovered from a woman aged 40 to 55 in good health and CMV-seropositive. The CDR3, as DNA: TGTGCCAGCTCATCCCGGACGGGGGGCGACACTGAAGCTTTCTTT. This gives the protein CASSSRTGGDTEAFF.